Here is one T cell receptor beta chain with its context. As yet, its antigen is unknown. This specimen belongs to a study of shared clonotypes between healthy human individuals. The wider study: Every donor yielded three CD4 naive, three CD4 memory, two CD8 naive and one CD8 memory plate.

Libraries were prepared by immunoSEQ multiplex PCR; TCRdb keeps only in-frame clonotypes and omits some of them. The repertoire holds hundreds of thousands of clones, with roughly 95% as singletons. Whole-study results and caveats: Owing to a small donor count, the genetic and exposure-history diversity represented was limited. Some clonotypes were shared by all four sorted-subset donors, while others were not shared. The non-shared ones had lower generation probabilities than the shared ones. Across subsets, estimated richness was generally greater for naive than for memory populations.

The CDR3 loop spans 15 amino acids. Germline CDR1 is MNHEY and CDR2 is SMNVEV (reference sequence). V lost 5 bases, J lost 6 bases, and 4 bases stayed unmatched. Naive CD8 cells lacked CD45RO, underwent positive selection for CCR7 and left out terminally differentiated effector memory CD45RA+ cells. The sequencing sample was made of naive CD8+ T cells sorted from blood. The source of this sequence is a woman between 25 and 40 years old in good health. V and J are TRBV27 and TRBJ2-1; 13 nucleotides line up with TRBD2. CDR3 in DNA: TGTGCCAGCAGTGCCGGGACTAGCGGGACCAATGAGCAGTTCTTC. It is translated as CASSAGTSGTNEQFF.